Reported below is one TCR beta chain. Its target is not known. This entry belongs to a study of T cell responses to AZD1222 COVID-19 vaccine. Study summary: Pooled samples include second doses given at about 4 or 12 weeks.

Findings of the study overall: Recipients of two AZD1222 doses showed rising Spike-specific TCR breadth and depth. Spike was spanned by vaccine-associated CD4 TCRs, which were dominant at 160-218 and 743-854. Donors in the cohort were predominantly white British and more often female, and clonal diversity was possibly underestimated.

TCRdb keeps only in-frame clones here, not all; method: immunoSEQ multiplex PCR. The sample holds about 150,000 clones, 90% to 95% seen once. The source was peripheral blood, collected on day 0 of AZD1222 vaccination. The clonotype was recovered from an adult in good health.

CDR3 loop: CASSMGGSGYEQYF. The CDR3 nucleotides are TGTGCCAGTAGTATGGGAGGGTCGGGCTACGAGCAGTACTTC. This chain joins TRBV19 and TRBJ2-7, with TRBD2 matching over 7 bases. This CDR3 is built from 14 residues. V dropped 3 bases and J dropped 3; count of bases not matched to a gene: 5. The germline CDR1 and CDR2 sequences are LNHDA and SQIVND (reference sequence).